The count of the clone carrying this TCR beta chain is one. This entry is derived from a study of T cell changes during pregnancy in multiple sclerosis. The germline CDR1 and CDR2 sequences are SGHRS and YFSETQ. Trimming removed 3 bases from V and 4 bases from J; junction bases left unmatched: 16. The CDR3 covers 18 residues. The data were produced by immunoSEQ multiplex PCR, yet TCRdb's version contains in-frame clones alone and is incomplete. This sample has fewer than 60,000 clones, with roughly 95% found just once. The sample was CD4+ T cells from peripheral blood mononuclear cells, taken in the third trimester of pregnancy. This receptor was taken from a female donor with multiple sclerosis, enrolled in a pregnancy study. The rearrangement uses TRBV5-1 and TRBJ2-1, with 7 bases fitting TRBD2. CDR3 loop: CASSSRPTVSGGYNEQFF. In DNA, the CDR3 is TGCGCCAGCAGCTCGCGCCCGACAGTTTCGGGAGGTTACAATGAGCAGTTCTTC.